This entry lists 3 T cell receptor beta chains sequenced from one sample in a study of control samples from healthy donors and cancer patients. Here immunoSEQ multiplex PCR was the method, and the copy in TCRdb shows in-frame clones only, minus some. This table has 50,000 to 55,000 clones, roughly nine tenths appearing once. The sequencing input was PBMCs. All receptors derive from a man aged 55 to 70 with head and neck cancer.

The chain has TRBV21-1 and TRBJ1-2. TRBV21-1 represents a pseudogene. The CDR3 totals 11 residues. The CDR3 nucleotides read TGTGCCAACTCGGAGGGAAATGGCTACACCTTC. This gives the protein CANSEGNGYTF.

The CDR3 here is CASSDRQGTGYTF. The CDR3 coding sequence is TGTGCCAGCAGTGATCGACAGGGTACGGGCTACACCTTC. V and J are TRBV25-1 and TRBJ1-2; 7 bases are a match to TRBD1. The CDR3 has 13 residues. V shed 3 bases and J 8 bases; nucleotides not matched to a gene: 6. The germline CDR1 and CDR2 sequences are MGHDK and SYGVNS.

The table lists this clone with a few counts. The chain joins TRBV7-3 to TRBJ2-3; TRBD1 agrees at 9 bases. The CDR3 is 15 residues long. Germline V lookup: CDR1 SGHTA, CDR2 FQGTGA. J lost 2 bases, V lost 5 bases, and 5 bases had no gene match. In DNA, the CDR3 is TGTGCCAGCAGCCCCGGACAGGGGAACACAGATACGCAGTATTTT. This gives the protein CASSPGQGNTDTQYF.